This TCR beta chain is drawn from a study of blood T cell repertoires in COVID-19. The repertoire was sequenced with immunoSEQ multiplex PCR; TCRdb's copy has only in-frame clones and lacks some. The profile shows some 96,000 clones, around four fifths of them singletons. Sequencing input: peripheral blood. The TCR originated in a human donor in a cohort sampled during active COVID-19.

The CDR3, as DNA: TGTGCCAGCAGTGAAAGGACAGGGGGTACGGACACTGAAGCTTTCTTT. This translates into CASSERTGGTDTEAFF. The rearrangement joins TRBV2 to TRBJ1-1, with TRBD1 matching 10 bases. The CDR3 consists of 16 residues. The germline V gene has CDR1 SNHLY and CDR2 FYNNEI. With 2 bases clipped from V and 3 bases from J, the junction kept 6 bases outside the gene matches.